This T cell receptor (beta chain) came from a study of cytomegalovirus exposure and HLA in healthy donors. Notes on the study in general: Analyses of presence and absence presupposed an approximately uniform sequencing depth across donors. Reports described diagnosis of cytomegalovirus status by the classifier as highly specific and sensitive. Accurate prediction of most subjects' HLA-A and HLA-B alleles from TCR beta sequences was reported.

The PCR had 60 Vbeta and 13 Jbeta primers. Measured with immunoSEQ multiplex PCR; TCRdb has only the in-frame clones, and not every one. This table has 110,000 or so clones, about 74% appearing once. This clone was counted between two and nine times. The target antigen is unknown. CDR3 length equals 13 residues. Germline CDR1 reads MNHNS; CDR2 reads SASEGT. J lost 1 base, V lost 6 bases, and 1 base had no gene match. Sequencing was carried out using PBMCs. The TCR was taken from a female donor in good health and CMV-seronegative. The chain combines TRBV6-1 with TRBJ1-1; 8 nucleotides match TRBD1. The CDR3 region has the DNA TGTGCCAGCAGGCAGGGGGCGAACACTGAAGCTTTCTTT. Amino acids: CASRQGANTEAFF.